This TCR beta chain was identified during a study of Graves' ophthalmopathy and Graves' hyperthyroidism. General study findings and limits: Detection in blood was also observed for most expanded thyroid clonotypes above 0.001 frequency. For separating ophthalmopathy from stable hyperthyroidism, a 13-signature model gave less than 90% sensitivity and roughly 83% specificity.

Remarks on this clonotype: Antigen unknown.

The diagnosis was founded upon clinical symptoms, serum thyroxine, TRAb, thyroid ultrasound and orbital computed tomography. RNA transcripts served as template for amplifying TCR beta CDR3 sequences. The authors performed first-round RT-PCR with HTBI primers and then a second-round multiplex PCR. Each CDR3 protein gets one entry after TCRdb re-called the multiplex PCR reads with MiXCR. The sample has 150,000 or so distinct CDR3 sequences, 30% to 45% seen once. The sample comprised peripheral blood. The sequence derives from a woman aged 40 to 50 with Graves' ophthalmopathy.

The CDR3 DNA sequence: TGTGCCAGCTCACTTACACCGATTTCAGATAGCAATCAGCCCCAGCATTTT. Protein: CASSLTPISDSNQPQHF. The chain couples TRBV18 to TRBJ1-5; D remains ambiguous. Germline loops: CDR1 KGHSH, CDR2 LQKENI. CDR3 length equals 17 residues. The ends were cut back, 4 bases at V and 0 bases at J, with 16 bases in the middle.